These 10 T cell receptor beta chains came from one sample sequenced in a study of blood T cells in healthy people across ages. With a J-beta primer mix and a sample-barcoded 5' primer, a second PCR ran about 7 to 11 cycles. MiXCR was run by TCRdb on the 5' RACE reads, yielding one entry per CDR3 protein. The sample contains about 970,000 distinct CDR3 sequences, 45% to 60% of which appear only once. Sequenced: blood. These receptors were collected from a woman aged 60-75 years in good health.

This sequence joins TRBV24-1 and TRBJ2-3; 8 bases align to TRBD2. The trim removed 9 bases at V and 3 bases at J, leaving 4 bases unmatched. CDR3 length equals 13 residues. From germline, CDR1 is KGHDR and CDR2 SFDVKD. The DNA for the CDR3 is TGTGCCACCGAAAGCGGGAGTACAGATACGCAGTATTTT. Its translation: CATESGSTDTQYF.

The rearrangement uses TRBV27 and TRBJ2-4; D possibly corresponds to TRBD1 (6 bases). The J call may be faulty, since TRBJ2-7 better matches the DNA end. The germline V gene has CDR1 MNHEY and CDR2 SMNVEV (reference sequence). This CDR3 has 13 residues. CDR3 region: CASTGTNSYEQYF. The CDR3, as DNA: TGTGCCAGCACCGGGACAAACTCCTACGAGCAGTACTTC.

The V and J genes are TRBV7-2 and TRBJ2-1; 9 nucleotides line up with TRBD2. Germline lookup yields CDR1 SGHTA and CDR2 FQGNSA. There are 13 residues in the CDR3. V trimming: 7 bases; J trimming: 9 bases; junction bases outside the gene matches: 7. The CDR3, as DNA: TGTGCCAGCACCCTAGCGGGGAGGTTTGAGCAGTTCTTC. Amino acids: CASTLAGRFEQFF.

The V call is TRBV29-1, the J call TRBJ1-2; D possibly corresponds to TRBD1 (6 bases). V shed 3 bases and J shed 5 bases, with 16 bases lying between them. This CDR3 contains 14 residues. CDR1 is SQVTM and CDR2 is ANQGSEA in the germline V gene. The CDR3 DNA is TGCAGCGTTGATGTGGACAGCCTAGCGTATGGCTACACCTTC. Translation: CSVDVDSLAYGYTF.

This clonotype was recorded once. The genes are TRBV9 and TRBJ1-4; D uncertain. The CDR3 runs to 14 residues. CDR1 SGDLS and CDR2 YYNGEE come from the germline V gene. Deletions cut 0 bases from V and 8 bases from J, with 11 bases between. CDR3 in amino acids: CASSVGALGEKLFF. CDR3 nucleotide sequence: TGTGCCAGCAGCGTAGGGGCTTTAGGGGAAAAACTGTTTTTT.

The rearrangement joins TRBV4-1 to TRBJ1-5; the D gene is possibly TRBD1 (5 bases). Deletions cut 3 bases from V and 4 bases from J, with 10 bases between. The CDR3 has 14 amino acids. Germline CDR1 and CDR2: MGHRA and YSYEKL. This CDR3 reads CASSHPGRNQPQHF. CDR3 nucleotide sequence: TGCGCCAGCAGCCATCCGGGACGAAATCAGCCCCAGCATTTT.

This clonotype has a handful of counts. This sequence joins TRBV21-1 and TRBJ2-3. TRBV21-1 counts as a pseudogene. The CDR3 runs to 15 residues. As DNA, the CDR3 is TGTGCCAGCAGCAAAGAGCAGGAAAGCACAGATACGCAGTATTTT. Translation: CASSKEQESTDTQYF.

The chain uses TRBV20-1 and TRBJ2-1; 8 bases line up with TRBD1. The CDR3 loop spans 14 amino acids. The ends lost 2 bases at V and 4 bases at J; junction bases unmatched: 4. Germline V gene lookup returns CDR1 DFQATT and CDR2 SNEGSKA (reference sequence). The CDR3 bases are TGCAGTGCTAGACCCCACAGGGGGTACAATGAGCAGTTCTTC. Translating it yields CSARPHRGYNEQFF.

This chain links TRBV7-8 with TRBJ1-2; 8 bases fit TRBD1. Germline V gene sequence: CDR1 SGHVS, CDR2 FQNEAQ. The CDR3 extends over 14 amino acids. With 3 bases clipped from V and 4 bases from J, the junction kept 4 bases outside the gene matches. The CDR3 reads CASSFRTGIYGYTF. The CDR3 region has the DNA TGTGCCAGCAGCTTCCGGACAGGGATCTATGGCTACACCTTC.

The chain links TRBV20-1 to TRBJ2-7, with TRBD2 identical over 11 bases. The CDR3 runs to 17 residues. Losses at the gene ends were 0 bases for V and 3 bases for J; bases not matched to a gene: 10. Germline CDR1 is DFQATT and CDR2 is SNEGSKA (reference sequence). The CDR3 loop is CSARETLGLADLYEQYF. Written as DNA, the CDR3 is TGCAGTGCTAGAGAAACCTTGGGACTAGCGGACCTCTACGAGCAGTACTTC.